Below are 16 T cell receptor beta chains sequenced from a single sample in a study of blood T cell repertoires in COVID-19 (TCRdb year 2020). Receptor amplification or capture employed the immunoSEQ multiplex PCR assay. The source is immuneACCESS, and TCRdb retained only in-frame sequences with V and J called. Part of the clones is not carried over; for the studies checked, unresolved V genes explain less than half of this, and the remainder is unexplained. Across this sample there are about 100,000 clones, with around 83% seen only once. The ten largest clones add up to just under 2% of the sample. Sequencing used peripheral blood. These receptors were obtained from a man between 65 and 79 years old with active or convalescent COVID-19.

The chain recombines TRBV6-5 with TRBJ1-2; the D is unclear. V was trimmed by 6 bases and J by 3 bases, leaving 14 bases between them. The CDR3 extends over 14 amino acids. Germline V gives CDR1 MNHEY, CDR2 SVGAGI. CDR3 loop: CASRRGGSDYGYTF. CDR3 DNA: TGTGCCAGCAGGAGAGGAGGTTCAGACTATGGCTACACCTTC.

This clone appeared a single time. J is TRBJ1-4 and V is TRBV5-1; D is undetermined. Between the trimmed V and J ends, which lost 2 bases and 5 bases, there was a span of 10 bases. Germline assignment: CDR1 SGHRS and CDR2 YFSETQ. CDR3 length equals 14 residues. The CDR3 DNA is TGCGCCAGCAGCTTAAATTCGTTAAATGAAAAACTGTTTTTT. Its translation is CASSLNSLNEKLFF. Together with reference TRBV5-1 and TRBJ1-4, the CDR3 gives the full variable domain: KAGVTQTPRYLIKTRGQQVTLSCSPISGHRSVSWYQQTPGQGLQFLFEYFSETQRNKGNFPGRFSGRQFSNSRSEMNVSTLELGDSALYLCASSLNSLNEKLFFGSGTQLSVL.

V and J are TRBV3-1 (or the pseudogene TRBV3-2) and TRBJ1-1; D gene uncertain. Per germline, CDR1 LGHDT and CDR2 YNNKEL (reference sequence). The CDR3 is 14 amino acids. With 1 base removed from V and 1 base from J, the gap between germline ends came to 7 bases. The CDR3 loop reads CASSQGGENTEAFF. Written as DNA, the CDR3 is TGTGCCAGCAGCCAAGGAGGAGAGAACACTGAAGCTTTCTTT.

V is TRBV18 and J is TRBJ2-2; 9 nucleotides agree with TRBD1. V shed 6 bases, J shed 3 bases, and the junction held 8 bases outside the gene matches. The V gene's germline CDR1 is KGHSH and CDR2 LQKENI. The CDR3 covers 16 residues. The CDR3 sequence is CASSFTQGADTGELFF. The CDR3 DNA reads TGTGCCAGCTCGTTTACACAGGGGGCCGACACCGGGGAGCTGTTTTTT.

The count of this clone is one. This chain connects TRBV5-4 to TRBJ2-1; 8 bases line up with TRBD2. This CDR3 region has 14 residues. The V gene's germline CDR1 is SGHNT and CDR2 YYREEE (reference sequence). The junction had 7 bases not matched to a gene; V was cut back by 4 bases and J by 7 bases. Here the CDR3 reads CASSTERGRNEQFF. The CDR3 DNA reads TGTGCCAGCAGCACGGAGCGGGGGCGGAATGAGCAGTTCTTC.

V gene TRBV19 combines with J gene TRBJ2-1; 9 bases line up with TRBD2. Germline V CDR1 and CDR2: LNHDA, SQIVND (reference sequence). CDR3 length equals 16 residues. V lost 3 bases and J lost 5; bases outside the gene matches: 8. CDR3 protein: CASSMRLAGLDNEQFF. The CDR3 coding sequence is TGTGCCAGTAGTATGAGGCTAGCGGGGCTGGACAATGAGCAGTTCTTC.

This sequence joins TRBV20-1 and TRBJ1-2, with TRBD1 matching over 9 bases. CDR3 length equals 10 residues. The trim removed 5 bases at V and 12 bases at J, leaving 4 bases unmatched. Germline CDR1 DFQATT, CDR2 SNEGSKA (reference sequence). The CDR3 DNA reads TGCAGTGCTGAACAGGGGGCCCACACCTTC. This codes for CSAEQGAHTF.

This clone appeared once. CDR3 region: CASSMGQGINSPLHF. For the CDR3, the DNA is TGCGCCAGCAGCATGGGGCAGGGGATTAATTCACCCCTCCACTTT. The rearrangement joins TRBV5-1 to TRBJ1-6; maybe TRBD1 (6 bases). Trimming took off 4 bases at V and 6 bases at J, with 14 bases between the two ends. Germline CDR1 is SGHRS and CDR2 is YFSETQ. There are 15 residues in the CDR3.

The chain has TRBV30 and TRBJ1-5, with 7 bases lining up with TRBD1. The CDR3 is made up of 16 amino acids. V shed 3 bases and J 0 bases; nucleotides not matched to a gene: 8. Germline loops: CDR1 GTSNPN, CDR2 SVGIG (reference sequence). The CDR3 protein is CAWSPDRDFSNQPQHF. As DNA, the CDR3 is TGTGCCTGGAGCCCTGACAGGGACTTTAGCAATCAGCCCCAGCATTTT.

The sample holds one count of this clone. This rearrangement joins TRBV12-3 or TRBV12-4 to TRBJ1-5; D remains unclear. Trimming stripped 5 bases from V and 0 bases from J, with 5 bases between. The CDR3 runs to 13 residues. In nucleotides, the CDR3 is TGTGCCAGCAGTCCCAATAGCAATCAGCCCCAGCATTTT. It yields the protein CASSPNSNQPQHF.

This clone appeared once. The rearrangement links TRBV28 to TRBJ1-2; D is undetermined. V shed 3 bases and J shed 4 bases, with 3 bases lying between them. Germline CDR1 MDHEN, CDR2 SYDVKM. The CDR3 extends over 11 amino acids. The CDR3 here is CASSFFYGYTF. CDR3 in DNA: TGTGCCAGCAGTTTCTTCTATGGCTACACCTTC.

The chain uses TRBV6-5 and TRBJ2-5; TRBD2 matches at 12 bases. Germline V gives CDR1 MNHEY, CDR2 SVGAGI. The trim removed 4 bases at V and 5 bases at J, leaving 5 bases unmatched. The CDR3 length is 15 residues. The CDR3 reads CASSSSGGALETQYF. In nucleotides, the CDR3 is TGTGCCAGCAGTTCTAGCGGGGGGGCCCTGGAGACCCAGTACTTC.

The chain uses TRBV27 and TRBJ2-3, with 7 bases identical to TRBD2. This CDR3 contains 17 residues. Germline values: CDR1 MNHEY, CDR2 SMNVEV (reference sequence). Trimming took 2 bases from V and 0 from J; bases not matched to a gene: 8. The CDR3 sequence: CASSLGGGRRSTDTQYF. For the CDR3, the DNA is TGTGCCAGCAGTTTAGGGGGGGGTAGGCGTAGCACAGATACGCAGTATTTT.

The rearrangement uses TRBV3-1 (or the pseudogene TRBV3-2) and TRBJ2-7; D is ambiguous. V lost 0 bases and J 4 bases, leaving 10 bases between the germline ends. This CDR3 has 14 residues. Germline V CDR1 and CDR2: LGHDT, YNNKEL (reference sequence). CDR3 sequence reads: CASSQEYSFYEQYF. In nucleotides, the CDR3 is TGTGCCAGCAGCCAAGAGTACAGTTTTTACGAGCAGTACTTC.

The rearrangement links TRBV4-2 to TRBJ1-4; possibly TRBD1 for D (6 bases). Germline V gene data show CDR1 as LGHNA and CDR2 as YNFKEQ. The CDR3 loop spans 17 amino acids. Trimming removed 3 bases at V and 0 bases at J, with 14 bases between. As DNA, the CDR3 is TGTGCCAGCAGCCACCAACTACAGGGTCCAACTAATGAAAAACTGTTTTTT. Its translation is CASSHQLQGPTNEKLFF.

In its sample, this clone was seen once. The V gene is TRBV5-5, the J gene TRBJ2-7, with TRBD2 matching 11 bases. The CDR3 length is 15 residues. CDR1 SGHKS and CDR2 YYEKEE come from the germline V gene (reference sequence). Germline trimming cut 0 bases from V and 2 bases from J; bases unmatched to any gene: 1. CDR3 sequence reads: CASSLELAGAYEQYF. The CDR3 DNA follows: TGTGCCAGCAGCTTGGAACTAGCGGGAGCCTACGAGCAGTACTTC.